This TCR beta chain was obtained from a study of blood T cell repertoires in COVID-19. The overall study: The United States, Italy and Spain provided the acute and convalescent COVID-19 samples.

Method: immunoSEQ multiplex PCR; TCRdb's copy keeps in-frame clones and lacks some. The sample shows roughly 87,000 clones, 84% of them seen only once. Trimming shortened V by 0 bases and J by 1 base, and 6 bases separated the two germline ends. Germline V lookup: CDR1 MNHNS, CDR2 SASEGT. CDR3 length equals 14 residues. The sample consisted of peripheral blood. The TCR originated in a woman aged 60-70 years with acute or convalescent COVID-19. This chain links TRBV6-1 with TRBJ1-1; TRBD1 might be the D (6 bases). The CDR3 loop is CASSEAGQNTEAFF. CDR3 DNA sequence: TGTGCCAGCAGTGAAGCGGGACAGAACACTGAAGCTTTCTTT.